What follows are 22 T cell receptor beta chains derived from one specimen sequenced in a study of vaccination effects on CD4 cells after COVID-19. Cells that had been cultured for 10 days were the source of isolated CD4+ T cells. No antigen has been assigned to these receptors. TCRdb's table, derived via immunoSEQ multiplex PCR, lists solely in-frame clones and lacks some. Seen here are around 50,000 clones, 75% to 80% observed once, and the top ten hold about 11%. The source was CD4+ T cells from PBMCs cultured without peptide, collected before COVID-19 vaccination. These receptor sequences come from a human donor who had a prior SARS-CoV-2 infection.

V and J are TRBV5-1 and TRBJ2-4; TRBD1 or TRBD2 may be the D gene (5 bases each). The germline V and J ends were trimmed by 4 bases and 2 bases, with 13 bases remaining between them. Germline-derived CDR1 and CDR2 are SGHRS and YFSETQ. The CDR3 has 15 amino acids. CDR3 amino acids: CASSQGDATKNIQYF. CDR3 coding DNA: TGCGCCAGCAGCCAAGGGGACGCTACCAAAAACATTCAGTACTTC.

V is TRBV10-3 and J is TRBJ1-2, with D possibly TRBD1 on 5 matching bases. Deletions cut 6 bases from V and 3 bases from J, with 17 bases between. CDR1 is ENHRY and CDR2 is SYGVKD in the germline V gene. CDR3 length: 15 residues. CDR3 DNA sequence: TGTGCCATCAGGGGGATCAGGGATTTGGACTATGGCTACACCTTC. Amino acids: CAIRGIRDLDYGYTF.

The CDR3 is CASSYSSNTGELFF. The CDR3 region has the DNA TGCGCCAGCAGCTACTCGTCCAACACCGGGGAGCTGTTTTTT. The chain carries TRBV5-1 and TRBJ2-2; D not certain. The CDR3 extends over 14 amino acids. CDR1 and CDR2 from the germline V gene are SGHRS and YFSETQ. V dropped 3 bases and J dropped 2 bases, with 8 bases sitting between them. Filled out from reference TRBV5-1 and TRBJ2-2, the complete variable domain reads KAGVTQTPRYLIKTRGQQVTLSCSPISGHRSVSWYQQTPGQGLQFLFEYFSETQRNKGNFPGRFSGRQFSNSRSEMNVSTLELGDSALYLCASSYSSNTGELFFGEGSRLTVL.

This clone was counted a few times. The chain links TRBV6-5 to TRBJ2-5; unclear D gene. Trimming shortened V by 5 bases and J by 4 bases, and 8 bases separated the two germline ends. The CDR3 covers 12 residues. Germline V lookup: CDR1 MNHEY, CDR2 SVGAGI. The CDR3 loop reads CASSRMRETQYF. CDR3 bases: TGTGCCAGCAGTCGGATGCGAGAGACCCAGTACTTC.

The rearrangement joins TRBV2 to TRBJ2-7; no firm D call. Between the trimmed V and J ends, which lost 4 bases and 3 bases, there was a span of 7 bases. The CDR3 spans 12 residues. The germline gives CDR1 SNHLY, CDR2 FYNNEI. CDR3 amino acids: CASSVLGYEQYF. CDR3 nucleotides: TGTGCCAGCAGTGTCCTAGGCTACGAGCAGTACTTC. Drawing the rest from reference TRBV2 and TRBJ2-7, the complete variable domain is EPEVTQTPSHQVTQMGQEVILRCVPISNHLYFYWYRQILGQKVEFLVSFYNNEISEKSEIFDDQFSVERPDGSNFTLKIRSTKLEDSAMYFCASSVLGYEQYFGPGTRLTVT.

The CDR3 reads CASSFSRGGEDTQYF. The CDR3 region has the DNA TGTGCCAGCAGTTTCTCGCGGGGGGGAGAAGATACGCAGTATTTT. The chain couples TRBV27 to TRBJ2-3; 9 positions match TRBD2. V lost 3 bases and J lost 5; bases outside the gene matches: 6. Germline values: CDR1 MNHEY, CDR2 SMNVEV (reference sequence). The CDR3 spans 15 residues.

The chain joins TRBV5-1 to TRBJ1-4; D is undetermined. Germline V gives CDR1 SGHRS, CDR2 YFSETQ. The CDR3 length is 9 residues. V was cut by 9 bases and J by 10 bases, with 7 bases left in between. DNA of the CDR3: TGCGCCACCCGCAGAAAACTGTTTTTT. Its translation: CATRRKLFF.

The chain employs TRBV5-4 and TRBJ1-1; 9 bases agree with TRBD1. Germline CDR1 and CDR2: SGHNT and YYREEE (reference sequence). The junction had 10 bases not matched to a gene; V was cut back by 4 bases and J by 3 bases. This CDR3 has 16 amino acids. CDR3 bases: TGTGCCAGCAGCCCCTTACGACAGGGGGAGGACACTGAAGCTTTCTTT. This translates into CASSPLRQGEDTEAFF.

This chain uses TRBV6-2 or TRBV6-3 with TRBJ2-2, with no clear D. Germline V CDR1 and CDR2: MNHEY, SVGEGT. This CDR3 comprises 15 residues. Trimming left V 4 bases short and J 2 bases short, with 11 bases between. CDR3 loop: CASSSFPRNTGELFF. The CDR3 DNA follows: TGTGCCAGCAGTTCTTTTCCAAGAAACACCGGGGAGCTGTTTTTT.

This clone has a handful of counts. The chain employs TRBV7-3 and TRBJ1-1, with 7 positions matching TRBD1. This CDR3 has 15 amino acids. Germline trimming cut 5 bases from V and 0 bases from J; bases unmatched to any gene: 6. The V gene's germline CDR1 is SGHTA and CDR2 FQGTGA. This CDR3 is CASSPYRGMNTEAFF. In DNA, the CDR3 is TGTGCCAGCAGCCCGTACAGGGGAATGAACACTGAAGCTTTCTTT.

The chain couples TRBV10-3 to TRBJ2-7; the D gene could be TRBD1 or TRBD2 (5 bases each). V dropped 7 bases and J dropped 2 bases, with 21 bases sitting between them. Per the germline V gene, CDR1 is ENHRY and CDR2 is SYGVKD. The CDR3 sequence is 16 residues long. CDR3 in DNA: TGTGCCATCACCGACGTGGGGGTTGGGAGAACCTACGAGCAGTACTTC. Its translation: CAITDVGVGRTYEQYF.

This sequence joins TRBV7-9 and TRBJ1-1; D is unresolved. The CDR3 is 15 residues long. The V and J ends lost 5 bases and 4 bases respectively, with 17 bases between them. In germline, CDR1 is SEHNR, CDR2 FQNEAQ (reference sequence). CDR3 bases: TGTGCCAGCAGCGTCCCGCTGGGGAAGGGCACTGAAGCTTTCTTT. Protein sequence: CASSVPLGKGTEAFF.

In DNA form, the CDR3 reads TGTGCCAGAAGCGTGGACAGGGTGACGTCCCACGAGCAGTACTTC. It yields the protein CARSVDRVTSHEQYF. The chain employs TRBV5-3 and TRBJ2-7; 8 positions agree with TRBD1. TRBV5-3 is given ORF status, its function remaining uncertain. Trimming removed 4 bases from V and 5 bases from J; junction bases left unmatched: 11. This CDR3 is built from 15 residues.

In its sample, this clone was seen a few times. The chain recombines TRBV10-3 with TRBJ1-1; D might be TRBD1 (5 bases). Deletions cut 3 bases from V and 7 bases from J, with 12 bases between. Germline V lookup: CDR1 ENHRY, CDR2 SYGVKD. This CDR3 spans 13 amino acids. The CDR3 loop reads CAISEAGDGEAFF. The CDR3 DNA is TGTGCCATCAGTGAAGCGGGGGACGGTGAAGCTTTCTTT.

In this sample, this clone turned up once. The chain uses TRBV6-5 and TRBJ1-1; D is ambiguous. Germline V gene data show CDR1 as MNHEY and CDR2 as SVGAGI. The V end lost 2 bases, the J end lost 2 bases, and 6 bases lay between the germline ends. The CDR3 sequence is 13 residues long. DNA of the CDR3: TGTGCCAGCAGTTACAATACTAACACTGAAGCTTTCTTT. The encoded protein is CASSYNTNTEAFF.

Note on this clone: Additional DNA sequences in this sample encode the identical CDR3. The chain uses TRBV4-2 and TRBJ1-5; D is unresolved. V was cut by 0 bases and J by 4 bases, with 4 bases left in between. The germline gives CDR1 LGHNA, CDR2 YNFKEQ. The CDR3 loop spans 13 amino acids. In DNA form, the CDR3 reads TGTGCCAGCAGCCAAGACAGAAATCAGCCCCAGCATTTT. Encoded protein: CASSQDRNQPQHF.

The rearrangement joins TRBV2 to TRBJ1-2; 7 nucleotides agree with TRBD1. Germline V CDR1 and CDR2: SNHLY, FYNNEI. The CDR3 runs 13 residues. The ends lost 4 bases at V and 7 bases at J; junction bases unmatched: 6. CDR3 sequence reads: CASSALRGPGYTF. The CDR3 nucleotides are TGTGCCAGCAGTGCGTTGAGGGGGCCTGGCTACACCTTC. Drawing the rest from reference TRBV2 and TRBJ1-2, the complete variable domain is EPEVTQTPSHQVTQMGQEVILRCVPISNHLYFYWYRQILGQKVEFLVSFYNNEISEKSEIFDDQFSVERPDGSNFTLKIRSTKLEDSAMYFCASSALRGPGYTFGSGTRLTVV.

The chain is built from TRBV3-1 (or the pseudogene TRBV3-2) and TRBJ2-7; 8 bases map to TRBD1. CDR3 length: 14 residues. Germline lookup yields CDR1 LGHDT and CDR2 YNNKEL (reference sequence). V was pared by 4 bases and J by 1 base, with 3 bases of the junction left unmatched. CDR3 nucleotide sequence: TGTGCCAGCAGCCTCCGACAGGGGTCCTACGAGCAGTACTTC. Translation gives CASSLRQGSYEQYF.

This clone rates as medium-sized (0.01 to 0.1%). The DNA of the CDR3 is TGCGCCAGCAGTCGGACTAGCGGGAGGGCCGAGACCCAGTACTTC. Translated: CASSRTSGRAETQYF. The J gene is TRBJ2-5, the V gene TRBV10-1; 15 positions agree with TRBD2. Germline V lookup: CDR1 WNHNN, CDR2 SYGVQD (reference sequence). The V and J ends lost 5 bases and 5 bases, in that order; junction bases with no gene match: 3. This CDR3 has 15 residues.

A single count supports this clone. CDR3 in amino acids: CASSLVPDTIYGYTF. DNA for the CDR3: TGTGCCAGCAGCTTGGTCCCAGATACCATCTATGGCTACACCTTC. The J gene is TRBJ1-2, the V gene TRBV5-4, with D uncertain. The CDR3 consists of 15 residues. Germline-derived CDR1 and CDR2 are SGHNT and YYREEE (reference sequence). V lost 0 bases and J lost 4, with 13 bases in between.

The chain joins TRBV7-6 to TRBJ1-1, with D possibly being TRBD1 (5 bases). Germline CDR1 is SGHVS and CDR2 is FNYEAQ. This CDR3 region has 16 residues. Trimming removed 2 bases at V and 4 bases at J, with 17 bases between. The CDR3 DNA reads as TGTGCCAGCAGCTTAAGGAGGGGTAAAGGGTTCACTGAAGCTTTCTTT. Encoded protein: CASSLRRGKGFTEAFF.

This clone occurred a few times. The chain uses TRBV13 and TRBJ1-6, with 7 bases fitting TRBD1. The CDR3 has 15 residues. After removal of 2 bases from V and 8 bases from J, the junction contained 6 bases not matched to a gene. Per germline, CDR1 PRHDT and CDR2 FYEKMQ (reference sequence). In DNA, the CDR3 is TGTGCCAGCAGCTTATGGACGGGACAGTATTCACCCCTCCACTTT. Translation gives CASSLWTGQYSPLHF.